This entry lists 27 T cell receptor beta chains sequenced from one sample in a study of T cells in localized non-small cell lung cancer. TCRdb's copy holds only in-frame clones and misses some; the assay was immunoSEQ multiplex PCR. The data show tens of thousands of clones, roughly nine tenths seen once. This specimen was peripheral blood, taken before any cancer treatment. The source of these receptors is a woman between 35 and 70 years old with stage I lung adenocarcinoma.

The genes are TRBV9 and TRBJ2-2; the D call may be TRBD1 or TRBD2 (5 bases each). The CDR3 is 16 residues long. From germline, CDR1 is SGDLS and CDR2 YYNGEE. Trimming removed 4 bases at V and 8 bases at J, with 21 bases between. The CDR3 sequence is CASSSPGTPFGGELFF. The CDR3 DNA reads TGTGCCAGCAGCAGTCCCGGGACCCCCTTCGGTGGGGAGCTGTTTTTT. Variable domain in full (rest from reference TRBV9 and TRBJ2-2): DSGVTQTPKHLITATGQRVTLRCSPRSGDLSVYWYQQSLDQGLQFLIQYYNGEERAKGNILERFSAQQFPDLHSELNLSSLELGDSALYFCASSSPGTPFGGELFFGEGSRLTVL.

The chain has TRBV5-1 and TRBJ1-2; tentatively, D is TRBD1 (5 bases). V was clipped by 0 bases and J by 0 bases, with 12 bases between them. Per the germline V gene, CDR1 is SGHRS and CDR2 is YFSETQ. CDR3 length: 16 residues. CDR3 DNA sequence: TGCGCCAGCAGCTTGGGGGACGTGGGTGCTAACTATGGCTACACCTTC. The encoded protein is CASSLGDVGANYGYTF.

The chain carries TRBV10-3 and TRBJ1-1, with D possibly matching TRBD1 (5 bases). V was pared by 3 bases and J by 8 bases, with 13 bases between. The CDR3 consists of 13 residues. Germline V lookup: CDR1 ENHRY, CDR2 SYGVKD. The CDR3 DNA reads as TGTGCCATCAGTGACGGGGGGTACTCCGAAGCTTTCTTT. Protein: CAISDGGYSEAFF.

The rearrangement uses TRBV11-3 and TRBJ1-3; D gene ambiguous. Trimming stripped 1 base from V and 2 bases from J, with 9 bases between. The CDR3 spans 15 residues. Germline CDR1 is SGHNT and CDR2 is YENEEA. This CDR3 is CASSLAALAGNTIYF. The CDR3 coding sequence is TGTGCCAGCAGCTTAGCGGCGTTAGCTGGAAACACCATATATTTT.

This clone was found once. V is TRBV27 and J is TRBJ2-1, with 8 bases aligning to TRBD2. CDR1 and CDR2 from the germline V gene are MNHEY and SMNVEV (reference sequence). This CDR3 contains 15 residues. J gave up 6 bases and V 2 bases, and 6 bases lay outside the gene matches. CDR3 nucleotide sequence: TGTGCCAGCAGTTTAGGACTAGCTCTCTCCAATGAGCAGTTCTTC. Amino acids: CASSLGLALSNEQFF.

The chain couples TRBV7-2 to TRBJ2-3, with 15 bases identical to TRBD2. The ends lost 1 base at V and 8 bases at J; junction bases unmatched: 7. The germline V gene has CDR1 SGHTA and CDR2 FQGNSA. The CDR3 contains 17 residues. CDR3 DNA: TGTGCCAGCAGCTTAGTAGGGACTAGCGGGGGGATGGCTACGCAGTATTTT. Translated, it gives CASSLVGTSGGMATQYF.

The V and J genes are TRBV6-5 and TRBJ1-6; no firm D call. V was cut by 5 bases and J by 6 bases, with 8 bases left in between. Germline V gene sequence: CDR1 MNHEY, CDR2 SVGAGI. The CDR3 length is 13 residues. CDR3 sequence reads: CASSLGSNSPLHF. In DNA, the CDR3 is TGTGCCAGCAGTCTGGGGTCTAATTCACCCCTCCACTTT.

Concerning this clone itself: The junction differs from germline at one of its ends, possibly a read error. V gene TRBV11-2 combines with J gene TRBJ2-5, with 9 nucleotides matching TRBD2. Germline assignment: CDR1 SGHAT and CDR2 FQNNGV. The CDR3 length is 16 residues. The CDR3 DNA reads TGTGCCAGCAGCTTAGTAATGGCTAGCGGGGTAGAGGCCCAGTACTTC. This codes for CASSLVMASGVEAQYF.

The chain joins TRBV4-3 to TRBJ1-1; D uncertain. Germline V lookup: CDR1 LGHNA, CDR2 YSLEER. The CDR3 length is 13 residues. Trimming shortened V by 1 base and J by 3 bases, and 6 bases separated the two germline ends. In DNA, the CDR3 is TGCGCCAGCAGCCAAGGCACTGACACTGAAGCTTTCTTT. Translation: CASSQGTDTEAFF.

CDR3 DNA: TGTGCCAGCAGCTCAAATAGCGGGGGGTCCAGCTCCTACGAGCAGTACTTC. It encodes CASSSNSGGSSSYEQYF. The V and J genes are TRBV7-2 and TRBJ2-7, with TRBD2 identical over 10 bases. Losses at the gene ends were 4 bases for V and 0 bases for J; bases not matched to a gene: 9. Germline V gene lookup returns CDR1 SGHTA and CDR2 FQGNSA. This CDR3 has 17 residues.

This rearrangement joins TRBV6-5 to TRBJ1-3, with D possibly TRBD1 on 5 matching bases. This CDR3 is 15 amino acids long. V was trimmed by 0 bases and J by 0 bases, leaving 6 bases between them. From germline, CDR1 is MNHEY and CDR2 SVGAGI. CDR3: CASSYSGGSGNTIYF. The DNA for the CDR3 is TGTGCCAGCAGTTACTCGGGGGGCTCTGGAAACACCATATATTTT.

The rearrangement links TRBV15 to TRBJ2-7; 7 bases align to TRBD1. The length of the CDR3 is 14 residues. Germline CDR1 is LNHNV and CDR2 is YYDKDF (reference sequence). V shed 3 bases, J shed 5 bases, and the junction held 7 bases outside the gene matches. This CDR3 is CATSRRQGTNEQYF. In DNA, the CDR3 is TGTGCCACCAGCAGGAGACAGGGCACCAACGAGCAGTACTTC. Variable domain in full (rest from reference TRBV15 and TRBJ2-7): DAMVIQNPRYQVTQFGKPVTLSCSQTLNHNVMYWYQQKSSQAPKLLFHYYDKDFNNEADTPDNFQSRRPNTSFCFLDIRSPGLGDTAMYLCATSRRQGTNEQYFGPGTRLTVT.

The J gene is TRBJ2-6, the V gene TRBV5-5, with D tentatively TRBD1 (7 bases). CDR3 size: 18 residues. The V gene lost 2 bases and the J gene lost 0 bases, with 15 bases spanning the gap. Germline V gene sequence: CDR1 SGHKS, CDR2 YYEKEE (reference sequence). The CDR3 bases are TGTGCCAGCAGCTTAGGCGGGACAGTGAGCTCTGGGGCCAACGTCCTGACTTTC. Translation: CASSLGGTVSSGANVLTF.

This chain connects TRBV5-4 to TRBJ2-3, with TRBD1 matching over 7 bases. Germline values: CDR1 SGHNT, CDR2 YYREEE (reference sequence). After removal of 0 bases from V and 2 bases from J, the junction contained 3 bases not matched to a gene. This CDR3 spans 15 amino acids. CDR3 bases: TGTGCCAGCAGCTTGGACAGGGGATACACAGATACGCAGTATTTT. Residues: CASSLDRGYTDTQYF.

CDR3 region: CASSPTGETQYF. The CDR3 coding sequence is TGTGCCAGCAGCCCAACAGGAGAGACCCAGTACTTC. V gene TRBV7-2 combines with J gene TRBJ2-5, with D perhaps TRBD1 (5 bases). The CDR3 is made up of 12 amino acids. Trimming removed 5 bases at V and 4 bases at J, with 8 bases between. The germline V gene has CDR1 SGHTA and CDR2 FQGNSA.

V gene TRBV18 combines with J gene TRBJ1-1; D remains ambiguous. V was trimmed by 1 base and J by 2 bases, leaving 5 bases between them. The CDR3 runs to 13 residues. Germline CDR1 reads KGHSH; CDR2 reads LQKENI. The DNA of the CDR3 is TGTGCCAGCTCACCACAGAGTAACACTGAAGCTTTCTTT. Translated, it gives CASSPQSNTEAFF. Full variable domain (outside the CDR3, taken from reference TRBV18 and TRBJ1-1): NAGVMQNPRHLVRRRGQEARLRCSPMKGHSHVYWYRQLPEEGLKFMVYLQKENIIDESGMPKERFSAEFPKEGPSILRIQQVVRGDSAAYFCASSPQSNTEAFFGQGTRLTVV.

The chain employs TRBV5-4 and TRBJ2-2; 8 nucleotides line up with TRBD1. The CDR3 contains 16 residues. V lost 5 bases and J lost 5; bases outside the gene matches: 11. In germline, CDR1 is SGHNT, CDR2 YYREEE (reference sequence). As DNA, the CDR3 is TGTGCCAGCAGAGAGACCTGGACAGGGAGAACCGGGGAGCTGTTTTTT. It translates to CASRETWTGRTGELFF.

This chain connects TRBV7-8 to TRBJ2-7, with TRBD1 matching 7 bases. The V and J ends lost 0 bases and 6 bases, in that order; junction bases with no gene match: 11. CDR1 is SGHVS and CDR2 is FQNEAQ in the germline V gene. The CDR3 has 16 amino acids. The CDR3 protein is CASSLASGGDLGEQYF. In DNA form, the CDR3 reads TGTGCCAGCAGCTTAGCGTCAGGGGGAGACCTTGGCGAGCAGTACTTC.

This clone was observed once. This chain links TRBV10-3 with TRBJ2-5, with a tentative D call TRBD1 (6 bases). In germline, CDR1 is ENHRY, CDR2 SYGVKD. The ends were cut back, 0 bases at V and 3 bases at J, with 14 bases in the middle. The CDR3 is 16 amino acids. For the CDR3, the DNA is TGTGCCATCAGTGAGTCCGCAAGGGGGACAAAAGAGACCCAGTACTTC. Its protein is CAISESARGTKETQYF.

This clone was detected once. The rearrangement links TRBV6-4 to TRBJ1-4, with D perhaps TRBD1 (6 bases). The CDR3 loop spans 15 amino acids. Germline CDR1 MRHNA, CDR2 SNTAGT. The V and J ends lost 3 bases and 5 bases respectively, with 13 bases between them. CDR3 sequence reads: CASSEGRGPNEKLFF. The CDR3, as DNA: TGTGCCAGCAGTGAAGGTCGGGGGCCGAATGAAAAACTGTTTTTT.

The chain uses TRBV11-3 and TRBJ2-5, with 15 bases identical to TRBD2. This CDR3 comprises 16 residues. Germline V lookup: CDR1 SGHNT, CDR2 YENEEA. After removal of 3 bases from V and 5 bases from J, the junction contained 4 bases not matched to a gene. The CDR3, as DNA: TGTGCCAGCAGCTTGAGGACTAGCGGGGGGGAGGAGACCCAGTACTTC. This sequence encodes CASSLRTSGGEETQYF.

J is TRBJ1-3 and V is TRBV28; the D gene is possibly TRBD1 (6 bases). CDR3 length: 15 residues. Trimming took off 6 bases at V and 3 bases at J, with 15 bases between the two ends. The germline gives CDR1 MDHEN, CDR2 SYDVKM. CDR3 sequence reads: CASSPLGADGNTIYF. The CDR3 DNA follows: TGTGCCAGCAGCCCCCTGGGGGCGGATGGAAACACCATATATTTT.

This clone was counted a single time. This chain uses TRBV6-1 with TRBJ1-1, with TRBD1 matching 7 bases. CDR1 is MNHNS and CDR2 is SASEGT in the germline V gene. The CDR3 is 14 residues long. V trimming: 4 bases; J trimming: 1 base; junction bases outside the gene matches: 3. CDR3 amino acids: CASSVGGPNTEAFF. The CDR3 DNA reads as TGTGCCAGCAGTGTAGGGGGCCCGAACACTGAAGCTTTCTTT.

V usage is TRBV18 and J usage is TRBJ2-7; no reliable D call. Trimming took 3 bases from V and 2 from J, leaving 14 bases between them. Germline values: CDR1 KGHSH, CDR2 LQKENI. The CDR3 length is 15 residues. The CDR3 protein is CASSPRPGKTYEQYF. The CDR3, as DNA: TGTGCCAGCTCACCTCGCCCGGGCAAGACCTACGAGCAGTACTTC.

V usage is TRBV7-2 and J usage is TRBJ1-2; 7 bases fit TRBD1. The V gene's germline CDR1 is SGHTA and CDR2 FQGNSA. The CDR3 has 15 amino acids. The trim removed 5 bases at V and 4 bases at J, leaving 10 bases unmatched. Here the CDR3 DNA reads TGTGCCAGCAGCACTCGACAGGGAAGTGGCTATGGCTACACCTTC. It encodes CASSTRQGSGYGYTF.

V usage is TRBV11-1 and J usage is TRBJ1-3, with D hard to call. Trimming removed 8 bases at V and 3 bases at J, with 14 bases between. Germline V gives CDR1 SGHAT, CDR2 FQDESV (reference sequence). The CDR3 covers 14 residues. The CDR3 protein is CASASGRNGNTIYF. DNA of the CDR3: TGTGCCAGCGCATCGGGGAGGAATGGAAACACCATATATTTT.

The rearrangement joins TRBV6-6 to TRBJ2-7; TRBD1 matches 8 bases. Germline loops: CDR1 MNHNY, CDR2 SVGAGI (reference sequence). The length of the CDR3 is 12 residues. J lost 6 bases, V lost 4 bases, and 2 bases had no gene match. This chain's CDR3 is CASSFDRGEQYF. The DNA for the CDR3 is TGTGCCAGCAGTTTCGACAGGGGCGAGCAGTACTTC.